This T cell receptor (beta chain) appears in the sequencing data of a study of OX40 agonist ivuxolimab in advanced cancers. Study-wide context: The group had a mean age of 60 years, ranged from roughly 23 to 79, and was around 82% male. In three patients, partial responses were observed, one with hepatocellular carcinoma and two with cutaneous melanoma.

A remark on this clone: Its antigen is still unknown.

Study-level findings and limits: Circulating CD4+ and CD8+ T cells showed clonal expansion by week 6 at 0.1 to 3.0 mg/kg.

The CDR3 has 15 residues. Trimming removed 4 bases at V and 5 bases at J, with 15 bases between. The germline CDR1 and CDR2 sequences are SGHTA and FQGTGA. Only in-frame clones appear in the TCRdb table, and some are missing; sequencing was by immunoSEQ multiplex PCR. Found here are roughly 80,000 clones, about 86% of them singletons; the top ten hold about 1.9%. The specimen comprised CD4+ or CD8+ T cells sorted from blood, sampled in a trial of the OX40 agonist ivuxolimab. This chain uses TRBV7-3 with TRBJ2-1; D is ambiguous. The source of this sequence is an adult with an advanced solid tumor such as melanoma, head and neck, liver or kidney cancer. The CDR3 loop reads CASSSSPQKDNEQFF. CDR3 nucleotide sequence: TGTGCCAGCAGCTCCAGCCCTCAGAAGGACAATGAGCAGTTCTTC. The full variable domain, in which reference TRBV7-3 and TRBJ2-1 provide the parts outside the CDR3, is GAGVSQTPSNKVTEKGKYVELRCDPISGHTALYWYRQSLGQGPEFLIYFQGTGAADDSGLPNDRFFAVRPEGSVSTLKIQRTERGDSAVYLCASSSSPQKDNEQFFGPGTRLTVL.